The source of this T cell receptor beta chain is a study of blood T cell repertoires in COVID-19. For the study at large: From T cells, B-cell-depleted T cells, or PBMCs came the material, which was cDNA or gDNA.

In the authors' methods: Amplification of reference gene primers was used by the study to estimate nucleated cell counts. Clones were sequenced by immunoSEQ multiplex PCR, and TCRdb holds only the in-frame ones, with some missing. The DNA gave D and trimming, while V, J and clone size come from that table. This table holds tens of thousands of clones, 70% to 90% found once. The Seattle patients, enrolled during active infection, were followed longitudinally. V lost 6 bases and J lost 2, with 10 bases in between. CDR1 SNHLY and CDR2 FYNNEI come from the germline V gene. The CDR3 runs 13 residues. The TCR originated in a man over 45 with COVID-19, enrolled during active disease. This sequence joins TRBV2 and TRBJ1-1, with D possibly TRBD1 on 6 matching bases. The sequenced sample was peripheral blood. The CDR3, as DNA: TGTGCCAGCAGACAACAGGGAAACACTGAAGCTTTCTTT. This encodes CASRQQGNTEAFF.